Following are 13 T cell receptor beta chains from one sample sequenced in a study of response to subunit inactivated influenza vaccine. TCRdb ran MiXCR on the RT-PCR reads and lists one entry per CDR3 protein. Altogether hundreds of thousands of distinct CDR3 sequences are present, 13% being singletons, with the ten largest covering approximately 14%. This sample comprised PBMCs from blood, obtained roughly 47 days after vaccination. The origin of the receptors is a man aged 50 to 59 who received an inactivated influenza vaccine.

V and J are TRBV7-2 and TRBJ2-2; TRBD2 aligns across 8 bases. The CDR3 length is 16 residues. Germline CDR1 SGHTA, CDR2 FQGNSA. The junction had 10 bases not matched to a gene; V was cut back by 2 bases and J by 8 bases. CDR3 protein: CASSLNYREGHGELFF. The CDR3 coding sequence is TGTGCCAGCAGCTTAAATTACCGGGAGGGCCATGGGGAGCTGTTTTTT.

This clonotype came up a few times. The chain links TRBV7-9 to TRBJ2-5, with TRBD1 identical over 8 bases. The CDR3 totals 17 residues. CDR1 and CDR2 from the germline V gene are SEHNR and FQNEAQ (reference sequence). V was clipped by 10 bases and J by 0 bases; unmatched bases: 16. The chain's CDR3 is CANEGLPGQGHQETQYF. The CDR3 nucleotides are TGTGCCAACGAAGGACTCCCCGGACAGGGCCACCAAGAGACCCAGTACTTC.

The chain combines TRBV12-3 or TRBV12-4 with TRBJ1-1; 11 bases match TRBD1. This CDR3 is built from 14 residues. Trimming removed 6 bases from V and 4 bases from J; junction bases left unmatched: 4. The CDR3 spells CASRPGTGGTEAFF. The CDR3 DNA reads TGTGCCAGCAGACCCGGGACAGGGGGCACTGAAGCTTTCTTT.

The sample holds many counts of this clonotype. The V and J genes are TRBV24-1 and TRBJ2-3; D gene uncertain. V gave up 2 bases and J gave up 3 bases, with 11 bases separating them. CDR1 is KGHDR and CDR2 is SFDVKD in the germline V gene. CDR3 length equals 15 residues. In DNA, the CDR3 is TGTGCCACCAGTGATTCCTTCAGCGAGACAGATACGCAGTATTTT. Protein: CATSDSFSETDTQYF.

The CDR3 loop is CASSHPLGGQGTGNTIYF. CDR3 coding DNA: TGTGCCAGCAGCCACCCGCTCGGGGGACAGGGTACTGGAAACACCATATATTTT. This chain links TRBV3-1 with TRBJ1-3, with TRBD1 matching over 9 bases. This CDR3 is built from 18 residues. V shed 3 bases, J shed 2 bases, and the junction held 11 bases outside the gene matches. Germline lookup yields CDR1 LGHDT and CDR2 YNNKEL (reference sequence).

This clonotype was counted at least ten times. The chain couples TRBV7-9 to TRBJ2-1; the D is unclear. With 5 bases removed from V and 0 bases from J, the gap between germline ends came to 8 bases. CDR1 and CDR2 (germline): SEHNR, FQNEAQ (reference sequence). The CDR3 is 14 residues long. CDR3 protein: CASSPSSSYNEQFF. The CDR3 DNA follows: TGTGCCAGCAGCCCCTCCTCCTCCTACAATGAGCAGTTCTTC.

This clonotype has just a few counts. The chain links TRBV10-3 to TRBJ2-1; 7 bases fit TRBD2. The CDR3 contains 13 residues. Germline CDR1 reads ENHRY; CDR2 reads SYGVKD. Trimming at V came to 2 bases and at J to 10 bases, leaving 5 bases not matched to a gene. The CDR3 DNA is TGTGCCATCAGTGAGCGAGAAGCGGGGGAGCAGTTCTTC. Translated: CAISEREAGEQFF.

This clonotype was counted a few times. The chain carries TRBV6-2 or TRBV6-3 and TRBJ2-5; D gene ambiguous. V lost 5 bases, J lost 7 bases, and 8 bases lay in between. The length of the CDR3 is 11 residues. CDR1 MNHEY and CDR2 SVGEGT come from the germline V gene. CDR3 coding DNA: TGTGCCAGCAGTCCCCTAGGGACCCAGTACTTC. Protein: CASSPLGTQYF.

The chain employs TRBV20-1 and TRBJ2-7; a possible D gene is TRBD1 (5 bases). Germline CDR1 reads DFQATT; CDR2 reads SNEGSKA (reference sequence). CDR3 length equals 11 residues. Trimming left V 5 bases short and J 4 bases short, with 9 bases between. CDR3 in amino acids: CSAPDKYEQYF. As DNA, the CDR3 is TGCAGTGCTCCGGACAAGTACGAGCAGTACTTC.

The V call is TRBV5-6, the J call TRBJ1-2, with D tentatively TRBD1 (6 bases). Between the trimmed V and J ends, which lost 4 bases and 0 bases, there was a span of 13 bases. Per the germline V gene, CDR1 is SGHDT and CDR2 is YYEEEE. The CDR3 has 15 amino acids. In DNA, the CDR3 is TGTGCCAGCAGCCCCCGAGGACAGACTAACTATGGCTACACCTTC. It specifies CASSPRGQTNYGYTF.

The table lists this clonotype with a few counts. V is TRBV29-1 and J is TRBJ1-2, with D tentatively TRBD1 (5 bases). The CDR3 length is 10 residues. Germline V gene sequence: CDR1 SQVTM, CDR2 ANQGSEA. Trimming removed 8 bases from V and 7 bases from J, with 11 bases in between. CDR3 in amino acids: CSTREAGYTF. The CDR3 nucleotides are TGCAGCACCAGGGAGGCTGGCTACACCTTC.

In this sample, this clonotype turned up a few times. The chain combines TRBV10-2 with TRBJ2-5; the match to TRBD1 covers 8 bases. Germline trimming cut 0 bases from V and 3 bases from J; bases unmatched to any gene: 6. From germline, CDR1 is WSHSY and CDR2 SAAADI. The CDR3 runs 16 residues. CDR3 sequence (DNA): TGCGCCAGCAGTGAGTCAAGGACAGGGCAGGAAGAGACCCAGTACTTC. It specifies CASSESRTGQEETQYF.

By its share, this clonotype is medium-sized. The rearrangement joins TRBV7-2 to TRBJ2-3; 9 positions match TRBD2. From germline, CDR1 is SGHTA and CDR2 FQGNSA. V was clipped by 4 bases and J by 2 bases; unmatched bases: 7. CDR3 length: 16 residues. The CDR3 sequence is CASSWGLAGSTDTQYF. CDR3 in DNA: TGTGCCAGCAGCTGGGGACTAGCAGGGTCCACAGATACGCAGTATTTT.